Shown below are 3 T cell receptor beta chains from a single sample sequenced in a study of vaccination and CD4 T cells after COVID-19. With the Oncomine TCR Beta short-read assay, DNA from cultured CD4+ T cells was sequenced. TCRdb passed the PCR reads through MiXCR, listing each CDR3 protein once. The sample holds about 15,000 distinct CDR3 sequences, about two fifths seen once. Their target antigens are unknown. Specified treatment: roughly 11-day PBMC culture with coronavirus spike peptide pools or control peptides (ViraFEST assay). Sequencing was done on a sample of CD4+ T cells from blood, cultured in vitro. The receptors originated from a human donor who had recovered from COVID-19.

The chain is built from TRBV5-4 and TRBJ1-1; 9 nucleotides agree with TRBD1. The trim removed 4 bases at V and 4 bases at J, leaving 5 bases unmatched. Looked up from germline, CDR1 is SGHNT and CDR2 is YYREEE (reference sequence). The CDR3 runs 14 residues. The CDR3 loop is CASSIQGAVTEAFF. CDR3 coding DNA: TGTGCCAGCAGCATACAGGGGGCTGTCACTGAAGCTTTCTTT.

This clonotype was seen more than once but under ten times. The CDR3 loop is CATSDIYEQYF. CDR3 in DNA: TGTGCCACCTCGGACATTTACGAGCAGTACTTC. The chain joins TRBV24-1 to TRBJ2-7, with D tentatively TRBD1 (5 bases). Trimming stripped 9 bases from V and 4 bases from J, with 9 bases between. CDR3 length: 11 amino acids. The germline V gene encodes CDR1 KGHDR and CDR2 SFDVKD.

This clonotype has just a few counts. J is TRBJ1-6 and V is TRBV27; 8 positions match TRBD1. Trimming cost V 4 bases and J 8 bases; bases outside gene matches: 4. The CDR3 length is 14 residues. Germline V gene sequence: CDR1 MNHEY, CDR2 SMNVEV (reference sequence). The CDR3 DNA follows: TGTGCCAGCAGTTCCGGACAGGGTCATTCACCCCTCCACTTT. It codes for CASSSGQGHSPLHF.